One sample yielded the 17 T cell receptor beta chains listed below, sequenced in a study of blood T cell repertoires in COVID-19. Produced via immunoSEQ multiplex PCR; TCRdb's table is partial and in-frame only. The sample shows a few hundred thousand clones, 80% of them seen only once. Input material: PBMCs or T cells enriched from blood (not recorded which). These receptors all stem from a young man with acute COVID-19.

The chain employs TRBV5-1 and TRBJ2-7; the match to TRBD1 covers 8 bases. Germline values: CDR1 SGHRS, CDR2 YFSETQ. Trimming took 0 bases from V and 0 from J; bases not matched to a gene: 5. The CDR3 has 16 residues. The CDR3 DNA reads TGCGCCAGCAGCTTGGCCGTGGGGACAGGCTCCTACGAGCAGTACTTC. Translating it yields CASSLAVGTGSYEQYF.

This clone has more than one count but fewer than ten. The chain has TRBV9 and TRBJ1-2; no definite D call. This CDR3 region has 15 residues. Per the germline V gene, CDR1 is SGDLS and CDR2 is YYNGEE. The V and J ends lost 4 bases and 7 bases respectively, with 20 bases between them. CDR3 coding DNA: TGTGCCAGCAGCTCCCCAAACCCCTCGCGAGGTGGCTACACCTTC. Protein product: CASSSPNPSRGGYTF.

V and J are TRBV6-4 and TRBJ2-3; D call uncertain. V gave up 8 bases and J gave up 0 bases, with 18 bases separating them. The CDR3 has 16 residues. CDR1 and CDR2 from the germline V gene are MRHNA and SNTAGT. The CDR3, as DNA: TGTGCCAGCCCCTCCTGCAGCCAGCGTAGCACAGATACGCAGTATTTT. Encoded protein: CASPSCSQRSTDTQYF.

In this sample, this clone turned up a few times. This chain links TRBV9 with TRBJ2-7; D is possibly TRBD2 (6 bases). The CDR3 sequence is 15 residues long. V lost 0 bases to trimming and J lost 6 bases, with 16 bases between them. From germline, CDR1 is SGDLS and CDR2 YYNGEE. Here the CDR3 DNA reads TGTGCCAGCAGCGTAGGGGGACTTGGGGTGAGCGAGCAGTACTTC. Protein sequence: CASSVGGLGVSEQYF.

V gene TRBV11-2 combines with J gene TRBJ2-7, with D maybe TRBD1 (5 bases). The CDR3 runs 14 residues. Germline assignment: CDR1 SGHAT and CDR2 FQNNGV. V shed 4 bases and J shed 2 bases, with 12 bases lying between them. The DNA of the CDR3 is TGTGCCAGCAGCTACTCGGCAGGGCCCTACGAGCAGTACTTC. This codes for CASSYSAGPYEQYF.

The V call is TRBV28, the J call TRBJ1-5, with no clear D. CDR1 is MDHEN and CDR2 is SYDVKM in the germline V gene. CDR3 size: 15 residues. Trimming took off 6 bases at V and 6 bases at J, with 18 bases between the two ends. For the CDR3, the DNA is TGTGCCAGCAGCCCCGTCTCCCCAGGCGCTCAGCCCCAGCATTTT. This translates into CASSPVSPGAQPQHF.

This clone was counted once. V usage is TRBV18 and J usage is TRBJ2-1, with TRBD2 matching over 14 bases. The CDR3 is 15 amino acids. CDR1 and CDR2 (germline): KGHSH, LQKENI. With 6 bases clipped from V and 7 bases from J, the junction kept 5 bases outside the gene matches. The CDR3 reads CASSTTSGGGNEQFF. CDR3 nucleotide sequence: TGTGCCAGCTCGACGACTAGCGGGGGGGGAAATGAGCAGTTCTTC.

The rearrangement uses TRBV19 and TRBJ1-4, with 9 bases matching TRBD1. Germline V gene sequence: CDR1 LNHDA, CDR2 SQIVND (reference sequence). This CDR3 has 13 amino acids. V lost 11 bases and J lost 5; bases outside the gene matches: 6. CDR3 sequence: CAVRDRENEKLFF. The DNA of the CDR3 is TGTGCCGTACGGGACAGGGAAAATGAAAAACTGTTTTTT.

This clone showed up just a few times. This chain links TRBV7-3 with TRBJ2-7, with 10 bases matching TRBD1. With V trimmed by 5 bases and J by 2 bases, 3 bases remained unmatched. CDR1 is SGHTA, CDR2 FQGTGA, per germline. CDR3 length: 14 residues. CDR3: CASSTGQGAYEQYF. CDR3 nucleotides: TGTGCCAGCAGCACCGGACAGGGGGCCTACGAGCAGTACTTC. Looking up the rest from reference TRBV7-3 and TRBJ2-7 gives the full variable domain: GAGVSQTPSNKVTEKGKYVELRCDPISGHTALYWYRQSLGQGPEFLIYFQGTGAADDSGLPNDRFFAVRPEGSVSTLKIQRTERGDSAVYLCASSTGQGAYEQYFGPGTRLTVT.

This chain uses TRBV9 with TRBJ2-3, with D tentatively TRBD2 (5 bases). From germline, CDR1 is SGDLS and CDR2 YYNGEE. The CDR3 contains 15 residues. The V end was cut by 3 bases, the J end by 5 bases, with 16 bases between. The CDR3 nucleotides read TGTGCCAGCAGCGGAAAGGAGGATATTGGAGATACGCAGTATTTT. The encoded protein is CASSGKEDIGDTQYF.

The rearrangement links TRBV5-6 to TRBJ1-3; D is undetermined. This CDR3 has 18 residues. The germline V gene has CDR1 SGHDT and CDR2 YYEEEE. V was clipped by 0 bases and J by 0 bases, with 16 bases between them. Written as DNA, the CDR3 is TGTGCCAGCAGCTTGGTATCTTGGCTGCCTTTCTCTGGAAACACCATATATTTT. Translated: CASSLVSWLPFSGNTIYF.

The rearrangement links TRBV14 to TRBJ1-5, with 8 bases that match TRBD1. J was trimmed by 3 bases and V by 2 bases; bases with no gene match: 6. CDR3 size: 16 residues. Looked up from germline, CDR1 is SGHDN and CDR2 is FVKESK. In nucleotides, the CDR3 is TGTGCCAGCAGCCAACCGGGACAGGAAAACAATCAGCCCCAGCATTTT. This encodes CASSQPGQENNQPQHF.

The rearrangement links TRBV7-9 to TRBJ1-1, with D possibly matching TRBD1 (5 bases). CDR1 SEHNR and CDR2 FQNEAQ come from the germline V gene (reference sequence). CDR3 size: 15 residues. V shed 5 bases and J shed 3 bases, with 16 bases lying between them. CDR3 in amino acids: CASSPVQGTDTEAFF. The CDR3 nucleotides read TGTGCCAGCAGCCCCGTCCAGGGAACGGACACTGAAGCTTTCTTT.

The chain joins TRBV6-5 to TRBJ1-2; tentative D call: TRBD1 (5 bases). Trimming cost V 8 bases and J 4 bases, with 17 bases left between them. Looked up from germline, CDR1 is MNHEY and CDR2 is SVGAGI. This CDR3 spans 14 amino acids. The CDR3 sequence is CASRPGTGLYGYTF. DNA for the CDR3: TGTGCCAGCCGACCGGGGACGGGACTCTATGGCTACACCTTC.

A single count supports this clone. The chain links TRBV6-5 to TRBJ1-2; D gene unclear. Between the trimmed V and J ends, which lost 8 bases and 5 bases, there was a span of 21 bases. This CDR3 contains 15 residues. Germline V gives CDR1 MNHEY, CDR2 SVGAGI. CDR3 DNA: TGTGCCAGCTGCCGAATTTTGAGGAAAGGATATGGCTACACCTTC. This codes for CASCRILRKGYGYTF.

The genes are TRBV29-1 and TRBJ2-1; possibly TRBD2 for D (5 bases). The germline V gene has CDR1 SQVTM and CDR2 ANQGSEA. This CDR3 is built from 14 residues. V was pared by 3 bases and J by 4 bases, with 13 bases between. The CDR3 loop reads CSVDPSGIYNEQFF. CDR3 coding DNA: TGCAGCGTTGATCCATCCGGGATTTACAATGAGCAGTTCTTC.

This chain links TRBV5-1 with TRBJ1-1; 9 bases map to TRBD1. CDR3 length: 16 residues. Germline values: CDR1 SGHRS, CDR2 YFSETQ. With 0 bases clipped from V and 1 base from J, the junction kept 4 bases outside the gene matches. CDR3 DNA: TGCGCCAGCAGCTTGGAACTACAGGGGGCGAACACTGAAGCTTTCTTT. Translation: CASSLELQGANTEAFF. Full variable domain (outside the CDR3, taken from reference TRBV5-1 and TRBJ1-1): KAGVTQTPRYLIKTRGQQVTLSCSPISGHRSVSWYQQTPGQGLQFLFEYFSETQRNKGNFPGRFSGRQFSNSRSEMNVSTLELGDSALYLCASSLELQGANTEAFFGQGTRLTVV.